Below are 25 T cell receptor beta chains sequenced from a single sample in a study of blood T cell repertoires in COVID-19. TCRdb's table, derived via immunoSEQ multiplex PCR, lists solely in-frame clones and lacks some. Of about 96,000 clones listed, 70% to 90% are singletons. Sequencing was performed on peripheral blood. The receptor source for this set is a human donor with COVID-19, enrolled during active disease. The donor label of this sample is uncertain.

This rearrangement joins TRBV27 to TRBJ2-2; 7 nucleotides line up with TRBD1. The CDR3 spans 14 residues. J lost 6 bases, V lost 7 bases, and 8 bases had no gene match. Germline V CDR1 and CDR2: MNHEY, SMNVEV (reference sequence). CDR3 sequence reads: CASTRQGTAGELFF. The CDR3 bases are TGTGCCAGCACTCGACAGGGTACAGCCGGGGAGCTGTTTTTT.

The DNA for the CDR3 is TGTGCCAGCAGTCGAGGGGCAGGGGGTTCTAATGAAAAACTGTTTTTT. Its protein product is CASSRGAGGSNEKLFF. V gene TRBV2 combines with J gene TRBJ1-4, with TRBD1 identical over 7 bases. Germline loops: CDR1 SNHLY, CDR2 FYNNEI. The J segment lost 3 bases and the V segment lost 5 bases, leaving 9 bases of the junction unmatched. The CDR3 is made up of 16 amino acids.

The rearrangement links TRBV3-1 (or the pseudogene TRBV3-2) to TRBJ1-2, with 7 bases fitting TRBD1. Germline CDR1 LGHDT, CDR2 YNNKEL (reference sequence). The CDR3 runs to 16 residues. V was clipped by 1 base and J by 8 bases; unmatched bases: 13. CDR3 DNA sequence: TGTGCCAGCAGCCAAGGGAGGGGACAGATATGGCGAGGCTACACCTTC. It yields the protein CASSQGRGQIWRGYTF.

V usage is TRBV3-1 (or the pseudogene TRBV3-2) and J usage is TRBJ2-7; D perhaps matches TRBD2 (6 bases). With 3 bases removed from V and 6 bases from J, the gap between germline ends came to 15 bases. Germline CDR1 LGHDT, CDR2 YNNKEL (reference sequence). The CDR3 is made up of 14 amino acids. CDR3 residues: CASSQGSLGGEQYF. In nucleotides, the CDR3 is TGTGCCAGCAGCCAGGGTTCACTGGGGGGCGAGCAGTACTTC.

The chain carries TRBV19 and TRBJ2-4; D is perhaps TRBD2 (5 bases). The germline V gene encodes CDR1 LNHDA and CDR2 SQIVND (reference sequence). This CDR3 spans 16 amino acids. The V gene lost 5 bases and the J gene lost 2 bases, with 16 bases spanning the gap. The CDR3 nucleotides are TGTGCCAGTAGTGCCGGGGTGGGAGTACCCAAAAACATTCAGTACTTC. Protein product: CASSAGVGVPKNIQYF.

V gene TRBV19 combines with J gene TRBJ2-1; TRBD2 matches 8 bases. Trimming at V came to 5 bases and at J to 9 bases, leaving 6 bases not matched to a gene. CDR1 and CDR2 from the germline V gene are LNHDA and SQIVND (reference sequence). The CDR3 extends over 13 amino acids. This CDR3 is CASSHPSGPEQFF. The CDR3 nucleotides are TGTGCCAGTAGTCACCCTAGCGGGCCTGAGCAGTTCTTC.

This clone has a single count. The chain joins TRBV28 to TRBJ2-7; 8 bases line up with TRBD1. CDR1 and CDR2 from the germline V gene are MDHEN and SYDVKM. The CDR3 length is 15 residues. The J segment lost 5 bases and the V segment lost 4 bases, leaving 10 bases of the junction unmatched. Here the CDR3 DNA reads TGTGCCAGCAGTTCCACGCGGACAGGGCTAAACGAGCAGTACTTC. Translated: CASSSTRTGLNEQYF.

The chain joins TRBV12-3 or TRBV12-4 to TRBJ1-1, with D perhaps TRBD1 (5 bases). V was shortened by 5 bases and J by 2 bases, with 9 bases between the two germline ends. CDR3 length equals 13 residues. The CDR3 DNA reads TGTGCCAGCAGTACCGACAGTAACACTGAAGCTTTCTTT. Its translation: CASSTDSNTEAFF.

CDR3 loop: CASSNNLDRGRGNQPQHF. The CDR3 nucleotides read TGTGCCAGCAGTAACAATCTAGACAGGGGGCGAGGCAATCAGCCCCAGCATTTT. The rearrangement uses TRBV2 and TRBJ1-5; 10 bases are shared with TRBD1. J was trimmed by 2 bases and V by 5 bases; bases with no gene match: 12. The CDR3 length is 18 residues. Germline assignment: CDR1 SNHLY and CDR2 FYNNEI.

V usage is TRBV12-5 and J usage is TRBJ2-1; D might be TRBD2 (5 bases). V gave up 5 bases and J gave up 4 bases, with 9 bases separating them. CDR1 is LGHNT, CDR2 FRNRAP, per germline. CDR3 size: 13 residues. CDR3 protein: CASGLRDYNEQFF. CDR3 nucleotides: TGTGCTAGTGGTCTACGGGATTACAATGAGCAGTTCTTC.

This chain joins TRBV3-1 (or the pseudogene TRBV3-2) and TRBJ2-7, with D unresolved. The V gene's germline CDR1 is LGHDT and CDR2 YNNKEL (reference sequence). The CDR3 length is 12 residues. V was clipped by 1 base and J by 4 bases, with 5 bases between them. The CDR3 region has the DNA TGTGCCAGCAGCCAAGTAGAGTACGAGCAGTACTTC. Translated, it gives CASSQVEYEQYF.

The J gene is TRBJ2-3, the V gene TRBV6-5, with 8 bases identical to TRBD1. J lost 7 bases, V lost 4 bases, and 7 bases had no gene match. Germline-derived CDR1 and CDR2 are MNHEY and SVGAGI. The CDR3 extends over 14 amino acids. CDR3 residues: CASSFQDRANTQYF. The DNA for the CDR3 is TGTGCCAGCAGTTTCCAGGACAGGGCAAATACGCAGTATTTT.

The chain uses TRBV19 and TRBJ1-6, with D maybe TRBD1 (6 bases). The CDR3 is made up of 15 amino acids. V lost 4 bases to trimming and J lost 0 bases, with 7 bases between them. In germline, CDR1 is LNHDA, CDR2 SQIVND (reference sequence). CDR3 sequence: CASSTDSSYNSPLHF. The CDR3 DNA is TGTGCCAGTAGTACGGACAGCTCCTATAATTCACCCCTCCACTTT.

This chain joins TRBV27 and TRBJ2-1; 9 nucleotides align to TRBD2. CDR1 and CDR2 from the germline V gene are MNHEY and SMNVEV (reference sequence). This CDR3 contains 17 residues. The trim removed 7 bases at V and 2 bases at J, leaving 12 bases unmatched. CDR3 bases: TGTGCCAGCAAAGGTGAGAGCGGGGGGACCCCCTACAATGAGCAGTTCTTC. This gives the protein CASKGESGGTPYNEQFF.

This rearrangement joins TRBV6-1 to TRBJ1-6, with TRBD1 as a possible D gene (6 bases). This CDR3 spans 17 amino acids. The germline V gene encodes CDR1 MNHNS and CDR2 SASEGT. Trimming cost V 3 bases and J 0 bases, with 12 bases left between them. Here the CDR3 reads CASSETGQSSYNSPLHF. The CDR3 DNA sequence: TGTGCCAGCAGTGAGACAGGACAGAGCTCCTATAATTCACCCCTCCACTTT.

In this sample, this clone turned up once. The chain couples TRBV2 to TRBJ1-3, with D uncertain. The CDR3 has 13 residues. Per germline, CDR1 SNHLY and CDR2 FYNNEI. V shed 6 bases and J shed 3 bases, with 9 bases lying between them. The CDR3 protein is CASRPLFGNTIYF. The CDR3 DNA is TGTGCCAGCAGGCCACTTTTTGGAAACACCATATATTTT.

This clone was detected once. This chain connects TRBV7-3 to TRBJ1-1, with TRBD1 identical over 8 bases. Germline V gene lookup returns CDR1 SGHTA and CDR2 FQGTGA. CDR3 length: 14 residues. Trimming cost V 4 bases and J 3 bases; bases outside gene matches: 4. The CDR3 nucleotides read TGTGCCAGCAGCTCCGGACAGGGCCACACTGAAGCTTTCTTT. The encoded protein is CASSSGQGHTEAFF.

V usage is TRBV5-1 and J usage is TRBJ1-2; D not resolved. This CDR3 contains 14 residues. Per the germline V gene, CDR1 is SGHRS and CDR2 is YFSETQ. V shed 0 bases and J shed 0 bases, with 6 bases lying between them. In nucleotides, the CDR3 is TGCGCCAGCAGCTTGGAACACCCTAACTATGGCTACACCTTC. As protein: CASSLEHPNYGYTF. Full variable domain (missing parts from reference TRBV5-1 and TRBJ1-2): KAGVTQTPRYLIKTRGQQVTLSCSPISGHRSVSWYQQTPGQGLQFLFEYFSETQRNKGNFPGRFSGRQFSNSRSEMNVSTLELGDSALYLCASSLEHPNYGYTFGSGTRLTVV.

The chain is built from TRBV27 and TRBJ1-2; 8 bases fit TRBD1. Germline CDR1 MNHEY, CDR2 SMNVEV (reference sequence). V lost 10 bases, J lost 7 bases, and 14 bases stayed unmatched. The CDR3 loop spans 14 amino acids. In nucleotides, the CDR3 is TGTGCCACCAGCCTCGGACAGGGTATAGCTGGCTACACCTTC. Amino acids: CATSLGQGIAGYTF.

This chain joins TRBV3-1 (or the pseudogene TRBV3-2) and TRBJ1-1, with TRBD1 matching 8 bases. The J segment lost 1 base and the V segment lost 4 bases, leaving 8 bases of the junction unmatched. This CDR3 spans 16 amino acids. The germline V gene encodes CDR1 LGHDT and CDR2 YNNKEL (reference sequence). CDR3 residues: CASSRRQGIGNTEAFF. The CDR3 DNA follows: TGTGCCAGCAGCCGACGACAGGGGATAGGGAACACTGAAGCTTTCTTT.

The genes are TRBV11-2 and TRBJ1-2; D unclear. Per the germline V gene, CDR1 is SGHAT and CDR2 is FQNNGV. V was pared by 0 bases and J by 2 bases, with 10 bases between. This CDR3 comprises 15 residues. CDR3 nucleotide sequence: TGTGCCAGCAGCTTAGAAAGTTCAGCGAACTATGGCTACACCTTC. Its translation is CASSLESSANYGYTF.

This chain joins TRBV4-1 and TRBJ2-5, with 7 bases aligning to TRBD2. This CDR3 comprises 16 residues. The J segment lost 2 bases and the V segment lost 1 base, leaving 7 bases of the junction unmatched. Germline-derived CDR1 and CDR2 are MGHRA and YSYEKL. The CDR3 region is CASSQVTGGFQETQYF. The CDR3 coding sequence is TGCGCCAGCAGCCAAGTAACCGGGGGGTTTCAAGAGACCCAGTACTTC.

This sequence joins TRBV6-5 and TRBJ2-7, with TRBD1 matching over 7 bases. V lost 8 bases to trimming and J lost 2 bases; unmatched junction nucleotides: 9. Germline CDR1 is MNHEY and CDR2 is SVGAGI. This CDR3 comprises 14 residues. The CDR3 DNA reads TGTGCCAGCTTAAGAGGGGGCCGGACCTACGAGCAGTACTTC. Translated, it gives CASLRGGRTYEQYF.

DNA of the CDR3: TGTGCCAGCACCCAAATGAGGGGGTCGGAGACCCAGTACTTC. Translated: CASTQMRGSETQYF. The chain has TRBV5-6 and TRBJ2-5; D might be TRBD1 (6 bases). Per the germline V gene, CDR1 is SGHDT and CDR2 is YYEEEE. V lost 6 bases and J 5 bases, leaving 17 bases between the germline ends. The CDR3 length is 14 residues.

The chain couples TRBV7-3 to TRBJ2-2; TRBD2 matches at 9 bases. The germline V gene has CDR1 SGHTA and CDR2 FQGTGA. The CDR3 has 16 amino acids. V shed 5 bases and J 7 bases; nucleotides not matched to a gene: 11. The CDR3 DNA follows: TGTGCCAGCAGCCGAGGCGGGGGGGCCAACCGCGGGGAGCTGTTTTTT. This encodes CASSRGGGANRGELFF. The full variable domain, rest sourced from reference TRBV7-3 and TRBJ2-2, is GAGVSQTPSNKVTEKGKYVELRCDPISGHTALYWYRQSLGQGPEFLIYFQGTGAADDSGLPNDRFFAVRPEGSVSTLKIQRTERGDSAVYLCASSRGGGANRGELFFGEGSRLTVL.